The clone carrying this T cell receptor beta chain was counted many times. This record belongs to a study of early T cells in non-severe SARS-CoV-2 infection. This CDR3 comprises 12 residues. With 2 bases removed from V and 5 bases from J, the gap between germline ends came to 8 bases. Germline V gene sequence: CDR1 SGHRS, CDR2 YFSETQ. Unique molecular identifiers (one per individual cDNA molecule) were attached. TCRdb re-analysed the 5' RACE reads in MiXCR, keeping a single row per CDR3 protein. The sample yields about 46,000 distinct CDR3 sequences, 5% to 6.5% seen once. The specimen comprised whole blood, sampled at baseline. The chain carries TRBV5-1 and TRBJ2-7, with a tentative D call TRBD2 (5 bases). This clonotype originated in an adult who was a healthcare worker with PCR-confirmed SARS-CoV-2 infection or an uninfected control (not recorded which). CDR3 amino acids: CASSFGGHEQYF. CDR3 nucleotides: TGCGCCAGCAGCTTCGGAGGCCACGAGCAGTACTTC.